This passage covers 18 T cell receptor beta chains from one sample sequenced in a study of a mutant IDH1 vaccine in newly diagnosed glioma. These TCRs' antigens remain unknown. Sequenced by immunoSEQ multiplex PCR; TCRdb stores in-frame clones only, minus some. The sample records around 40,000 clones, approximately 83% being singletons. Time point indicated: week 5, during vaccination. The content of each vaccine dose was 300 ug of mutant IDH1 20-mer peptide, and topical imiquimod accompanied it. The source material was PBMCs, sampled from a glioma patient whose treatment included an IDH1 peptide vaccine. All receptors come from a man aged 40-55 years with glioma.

CDR3 loop: CASSQEGGTVSYEQYF. DNA of the CDR3: TGCGCCAGCAGCCAAGAAGGAGGAACGGTCTCCTACGAGCAGTACTTC. This chain connects TRBV4-1 to TRBJ2-7; D possibly corresponds to TRBD2 (5 bases). CDR1 and CDR2 (germline): MGHRA, YSYEKL. The V and J ends lost 0 bases and 0 bases respectively, with 12 bases between them. The CDR3 totals 16 residues.

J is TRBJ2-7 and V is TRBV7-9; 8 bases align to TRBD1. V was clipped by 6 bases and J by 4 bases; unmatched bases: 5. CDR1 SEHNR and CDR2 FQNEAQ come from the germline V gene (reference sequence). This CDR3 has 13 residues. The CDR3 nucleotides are TGTGCCAGCAGACGGGACAGGAGTTACGAGCAGTACTTC. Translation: CASRRDRSYEQYF.

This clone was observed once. This CDR3 is CASSFNSGMAGELFF. CDR3 nucleotides: TGCGCCAGCAGCTTCAATAGTGGAATGGCCGGGGAGCTGTTTTTT. The rearrangement links TRBV5-1 to TRBJ2-2, with D unresolved. There are 15 residues in the CDR3. The V gene's germline CDR1 is SGHRS and CDR2 YFSETQ. The germline V and J ends were trimmed by 2 bases and 6 bases, with 14 bases remaining between them.

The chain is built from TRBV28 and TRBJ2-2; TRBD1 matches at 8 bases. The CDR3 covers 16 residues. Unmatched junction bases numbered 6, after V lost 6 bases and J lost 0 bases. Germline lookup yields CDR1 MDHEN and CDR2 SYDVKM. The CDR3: CASRKTGASNTGELFF. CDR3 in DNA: TGTGCCAGCAGAAAGACAGGGGCCTCGAACACCGGGGAGCTGTTTTTT.

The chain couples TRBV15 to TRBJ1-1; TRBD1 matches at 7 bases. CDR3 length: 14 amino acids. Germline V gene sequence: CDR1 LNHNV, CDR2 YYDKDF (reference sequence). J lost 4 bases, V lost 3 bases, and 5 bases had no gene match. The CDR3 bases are TGTGCCACCAGCAGTACAGGACAGGCCACTGAAGCTTTCTTT. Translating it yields CATSSTGQATEAFF. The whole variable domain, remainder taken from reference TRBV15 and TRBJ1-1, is DAMVIQNPRYQVTQFGKPVTLSCSQTLNHNVMYWYQQKSSQAPKLLFHYYDKDFNNEADTPDNFQSRRPNTSFCFLDIRSPGLGDTAMYLCATSSTGQATEAFFGQGTRLTVV.

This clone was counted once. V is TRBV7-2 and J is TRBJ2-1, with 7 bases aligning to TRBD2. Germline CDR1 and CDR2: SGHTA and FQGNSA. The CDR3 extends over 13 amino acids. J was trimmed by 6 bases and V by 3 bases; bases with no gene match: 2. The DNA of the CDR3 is TGTGCCAGCAGCTTGACTAGCCTCAATGAGCAGTTCTTC. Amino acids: CASSLTSLNEQFF.

In DNA form, the CDR3 reads TGTGCCAGTAGTATGTTGCCCGGGGATCACAATGAGCAGTTCTTC. It translates to CASSMLPGDHNEQFF. The chain recombines TRBV19 with TRBJ2-1; a weak D match, TRBD2 (5 bases). Germline CDR1 is LNHDA and CDR2 is SQIVND (reference sequence). The germline V and J ends were trimmed by 3 bases and 5 bases, with 14 bases remaining between them. The CDR3 extends over 15 amino acids.

The chain's CDR3 is CATNAESNTDTQYF. The CDR3 DNA reads as TGTGCCACCAATGCCGAGAGTAATACAGATACGCAGTATTTT. The V gene is TRBV27, the J gene TRBJ2-3; D call uncertain. The ends were cut back, 10 bases at V and 3 bases at J, with 17 bases in the middle. Germline loops: CDR1 MNHEY, CDR2 SMNVEV (reference sequence). This CDR3 comprises 14 residues.

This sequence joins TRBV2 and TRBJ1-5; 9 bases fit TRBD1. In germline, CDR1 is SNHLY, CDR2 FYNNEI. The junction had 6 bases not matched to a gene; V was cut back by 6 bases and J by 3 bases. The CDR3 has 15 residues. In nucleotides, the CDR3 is TGTGCCAGCAGGGAGAGGACAGGGGACAATCAGCCCCAGCATTTT. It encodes CASRERTGDNQPQHF.

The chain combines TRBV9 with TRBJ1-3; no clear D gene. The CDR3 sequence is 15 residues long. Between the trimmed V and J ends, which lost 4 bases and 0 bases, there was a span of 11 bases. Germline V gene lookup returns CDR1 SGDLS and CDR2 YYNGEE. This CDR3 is CASSTSGNSGNTIYF. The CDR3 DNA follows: TGTGCCAGCAGCACCTCCGGGAACTCTGGAAACACCATATATTTT.

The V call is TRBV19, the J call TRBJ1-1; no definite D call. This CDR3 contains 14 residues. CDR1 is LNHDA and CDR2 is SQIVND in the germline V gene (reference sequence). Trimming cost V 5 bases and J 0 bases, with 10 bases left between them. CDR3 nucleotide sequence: TGTGCCAGTAGTTACCGACGGGTGAACACTGAAGCTTTCTTT. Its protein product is CASSYRRVNTEAFF.

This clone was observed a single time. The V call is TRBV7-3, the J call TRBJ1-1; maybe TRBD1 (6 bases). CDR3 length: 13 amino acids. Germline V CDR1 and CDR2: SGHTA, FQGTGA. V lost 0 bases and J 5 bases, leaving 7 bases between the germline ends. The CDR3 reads CASSLTGGTEAFF. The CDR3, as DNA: TGTGCCAGCAGCTTAACAGGGGGTACTGAAGCTTTCTTT.

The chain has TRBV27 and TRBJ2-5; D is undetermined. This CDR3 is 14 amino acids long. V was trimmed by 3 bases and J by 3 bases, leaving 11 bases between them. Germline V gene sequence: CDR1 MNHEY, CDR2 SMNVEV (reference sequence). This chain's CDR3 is CASSLWAAKETQYF. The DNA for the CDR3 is TGTGCCAGCAGTTTGTGGGCGGCGAAAGAGACCCAGTACTTC.

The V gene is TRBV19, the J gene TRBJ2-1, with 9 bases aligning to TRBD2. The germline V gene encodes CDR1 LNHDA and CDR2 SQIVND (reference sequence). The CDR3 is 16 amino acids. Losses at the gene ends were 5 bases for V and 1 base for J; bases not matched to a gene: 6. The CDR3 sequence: CASSSLAGGSYNEQFF. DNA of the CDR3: TGTGCCAGTAGTTCCTTGGCGGGAGGGTCCTACAATGAGCAGTTCTTC.

CDR3: CASIFRDSNYGYTF. In DNA, the CDR3 is TGTGCCAGCATTTTCCGCGACAGCAACTATGGCTACACCTTC. The chain combines TRBV2 with TRBJ1-2, with a possible D match to TRBD1 (5 bases). The germline CDR1 and CDR2 sequences are SNHLY and FYNNEI. Trimming shortened V by 7 bases and J by 2 bases, and 14 bases separated the two germline ends. The CDR3 covers 14 residues.

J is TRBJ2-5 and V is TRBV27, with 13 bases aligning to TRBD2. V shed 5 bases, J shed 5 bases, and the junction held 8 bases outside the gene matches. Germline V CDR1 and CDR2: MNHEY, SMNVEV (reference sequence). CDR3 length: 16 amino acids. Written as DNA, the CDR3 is TGTGCCAGCAGTCTTACTAGCGGGAGGGCCCGCGAGACCCAGTACTTC. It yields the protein CASSLTSGRARETQYF.

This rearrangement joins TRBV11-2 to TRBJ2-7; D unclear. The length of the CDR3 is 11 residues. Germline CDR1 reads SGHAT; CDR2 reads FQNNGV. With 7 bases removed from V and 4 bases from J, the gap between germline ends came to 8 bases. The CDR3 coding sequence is TGTGCCAGCAACGGCCGTTACGAGCAGTACTTC. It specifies CASNGRYEQYF. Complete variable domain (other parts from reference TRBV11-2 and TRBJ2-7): EAGVAQSPRYKIIEKRQSVAFWCNPISGHATLYWYQQILGQGPKLLIQFQNNGVVDDSQLPKDRFSAERLKGVDSTLKIQPAKLEDSAVYLCASNGRYEQYFGPGTRLTVT.

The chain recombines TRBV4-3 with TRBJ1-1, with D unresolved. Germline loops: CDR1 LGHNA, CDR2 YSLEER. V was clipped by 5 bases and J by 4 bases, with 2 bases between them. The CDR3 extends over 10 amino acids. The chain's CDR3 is CASSGTEAFF. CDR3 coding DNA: TGCGCCAGCAGCGGCACTGAAGCTTTCTTT.